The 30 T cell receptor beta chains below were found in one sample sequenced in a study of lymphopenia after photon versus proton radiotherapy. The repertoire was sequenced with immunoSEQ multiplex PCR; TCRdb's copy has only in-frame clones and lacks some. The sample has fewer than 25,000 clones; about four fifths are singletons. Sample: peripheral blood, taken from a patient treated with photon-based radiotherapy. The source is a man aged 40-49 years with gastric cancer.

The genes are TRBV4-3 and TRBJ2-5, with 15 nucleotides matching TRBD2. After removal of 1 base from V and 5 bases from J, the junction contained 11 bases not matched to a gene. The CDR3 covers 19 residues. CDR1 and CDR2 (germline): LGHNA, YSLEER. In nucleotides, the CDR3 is TGCGCCAGCAGCCAAGGGACTAGCGGGGGGGCTTCCTCCATGGAGACCCAGTACTTC. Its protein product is CASSQGTSGGASSMETQYF.

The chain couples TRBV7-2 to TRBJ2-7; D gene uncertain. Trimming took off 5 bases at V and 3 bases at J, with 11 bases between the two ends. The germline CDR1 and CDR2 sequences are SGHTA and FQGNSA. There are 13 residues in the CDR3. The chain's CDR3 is CASSRVGSYEQYF. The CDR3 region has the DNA TGTGCCAGCAGCCGAGTGGGTAGCTACGAGCAGTACTTC.

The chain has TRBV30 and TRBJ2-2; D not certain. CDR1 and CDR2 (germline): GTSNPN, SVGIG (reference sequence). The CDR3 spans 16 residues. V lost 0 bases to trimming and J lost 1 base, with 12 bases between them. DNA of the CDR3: TGTGCCTGGAGTGTTGCCCGCAGCTTGAACACCGGGGAGCTGTTTTTT. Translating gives CAWSVARSLNTGELFF.

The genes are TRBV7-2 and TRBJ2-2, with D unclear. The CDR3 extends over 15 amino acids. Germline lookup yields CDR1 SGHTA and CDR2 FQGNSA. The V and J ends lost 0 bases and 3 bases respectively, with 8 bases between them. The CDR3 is CASSLARHDTGELFF. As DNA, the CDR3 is TGTGCCAGCAGCTTAGCCCGACACGACACCGGGGAGCTGTTTTTT.

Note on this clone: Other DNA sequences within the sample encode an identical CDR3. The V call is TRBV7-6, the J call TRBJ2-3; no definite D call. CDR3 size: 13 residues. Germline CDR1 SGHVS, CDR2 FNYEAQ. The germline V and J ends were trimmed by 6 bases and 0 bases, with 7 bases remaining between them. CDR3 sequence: CASSFGSTDTQYF. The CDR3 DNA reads TGTGCCAGCAGTTTTGGGAGCACAGATACGCAGTATTTT.

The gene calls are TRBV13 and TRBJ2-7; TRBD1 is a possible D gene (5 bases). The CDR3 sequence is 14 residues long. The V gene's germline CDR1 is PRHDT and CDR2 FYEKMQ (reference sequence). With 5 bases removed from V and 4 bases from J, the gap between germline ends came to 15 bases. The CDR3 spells CASSTQRTPYEQYF. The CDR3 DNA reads TGTGCCAGCAGCACTCAACGGACACCATACGAGCAGTACTTC.

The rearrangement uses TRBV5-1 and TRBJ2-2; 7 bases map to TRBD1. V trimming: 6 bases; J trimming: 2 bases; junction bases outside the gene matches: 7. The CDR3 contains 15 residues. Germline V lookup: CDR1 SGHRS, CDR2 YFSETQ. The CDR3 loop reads CASTVDRTNTGELFF. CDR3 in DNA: TGCGCCAGCACCGTGGACAGGACCAACACCGGGGAGCTGTTTTTT.

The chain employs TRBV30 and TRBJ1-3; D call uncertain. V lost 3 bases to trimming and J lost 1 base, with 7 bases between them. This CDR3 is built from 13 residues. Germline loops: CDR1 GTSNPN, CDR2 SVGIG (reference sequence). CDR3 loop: CAWREGSGNTIYF. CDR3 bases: TGTGCCTGGAGAGAGGGATCTGGAAACACCATATATTTT.

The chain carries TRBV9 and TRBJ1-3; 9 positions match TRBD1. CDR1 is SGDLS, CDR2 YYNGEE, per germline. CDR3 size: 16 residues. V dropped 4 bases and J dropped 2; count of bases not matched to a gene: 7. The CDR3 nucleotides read TGTGCCAGCAGCACCGGACAGGGGCCGACTGGAAACACCATATATTTT. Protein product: CASSTGQGPTGNTIYF.

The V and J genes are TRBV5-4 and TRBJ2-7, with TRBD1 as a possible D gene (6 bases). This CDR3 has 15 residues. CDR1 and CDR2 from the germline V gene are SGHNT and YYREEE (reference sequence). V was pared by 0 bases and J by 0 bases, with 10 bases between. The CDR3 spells CASSLAQGSSYEQYF. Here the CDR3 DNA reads TGTGCCAGCAGCTTGGCTCAGGGGAGCTCCTACGAGCAGTACTTC.

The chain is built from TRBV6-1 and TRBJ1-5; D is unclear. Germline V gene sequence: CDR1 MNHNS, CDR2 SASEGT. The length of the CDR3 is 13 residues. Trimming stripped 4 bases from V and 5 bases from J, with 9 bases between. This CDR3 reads CASSVGLDQPQHF. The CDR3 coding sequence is TGTGCCAGCAGTGTTGGCCTCGATCAGCCCCAGCATTTT.

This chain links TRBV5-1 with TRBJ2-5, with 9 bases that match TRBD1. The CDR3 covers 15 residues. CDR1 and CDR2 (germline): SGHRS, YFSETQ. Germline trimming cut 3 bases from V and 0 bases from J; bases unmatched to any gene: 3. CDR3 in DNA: TGCGCCAGCAGCTCGGGACAGGGACACCAAGAGACCCAGTACTTC. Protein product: CASSSGQGHQETQYF.

CDR3 in amino acids: CASSPGQKQFF. The DNA for the CDR3 is TGTGCCAGCAGCCCGGGACAGAAGCAGTTCTTC. The chain joins TRBV14 to TRBJ2-1, with 7 bases fitting TRBD1. Unmatched junction bases numbered 2, after V lost 4 bases and J lost 11 bases. CDR3 length equals 11 residues. Germline V gives CDR1 SGHDN, CDR2 FVKESK.

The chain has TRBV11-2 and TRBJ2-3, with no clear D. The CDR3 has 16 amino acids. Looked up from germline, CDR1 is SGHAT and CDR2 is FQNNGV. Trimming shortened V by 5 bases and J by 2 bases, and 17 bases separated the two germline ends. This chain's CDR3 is CASSPGAQAYTDTQYF. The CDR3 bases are TGTGCCAGCAGCCCGGGTGCTCAGGCTTACACAGATACGCAGTATTTT. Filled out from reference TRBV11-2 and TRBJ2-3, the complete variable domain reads EAGVAQSPRYKIIEKRQSVAFWCNPISGHATLYWYQQILGQGPKLLIQFQNNGVVDDSQLPKDRFSAERLKGVDSTLKIQPAKLEDSAVYLCASSPGAQAYTDTQYFGPGTRLTVL.

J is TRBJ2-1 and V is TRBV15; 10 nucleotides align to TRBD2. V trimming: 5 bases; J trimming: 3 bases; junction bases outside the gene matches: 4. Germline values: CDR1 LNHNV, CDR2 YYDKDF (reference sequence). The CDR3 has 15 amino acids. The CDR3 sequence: CATSPERGGYNEQFF. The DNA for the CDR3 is TGTGCCACCAGCCCTGAGCGGGGGGGCTACAATGAGCAGTTCTTC. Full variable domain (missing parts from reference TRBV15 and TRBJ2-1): DAMVIQNPRYQVTQFGKPVTLSCSQTLNHNVMYWYQQKSSQAPKLLFHYYDKDFNNEADTPDNFQSRRPNTSFCFLDIRSPGLGDTAMYLCATSPERGGYNEQFFGPGTRLTVL.

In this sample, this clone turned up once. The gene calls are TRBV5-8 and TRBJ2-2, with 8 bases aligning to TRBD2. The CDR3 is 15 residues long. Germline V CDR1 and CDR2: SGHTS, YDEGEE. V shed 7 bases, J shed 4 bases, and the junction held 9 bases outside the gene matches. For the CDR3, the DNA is TGTGCCAGCCACCGGGGGGGCAAGGGCACCGGGGAGCTGTTTTTT. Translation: CASHRGGKGTGELFF. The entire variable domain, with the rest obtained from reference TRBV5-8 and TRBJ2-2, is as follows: EAGVTQSPTHLIKTRGQQATLRCSPISGHTSVYWYQQALGLGLQFLLWYDEGEERNRGNFPPRFSGRQFPNYSSELNVNALELEDSALYLCASHRGGKGTGELFFGEGSRLTVL.

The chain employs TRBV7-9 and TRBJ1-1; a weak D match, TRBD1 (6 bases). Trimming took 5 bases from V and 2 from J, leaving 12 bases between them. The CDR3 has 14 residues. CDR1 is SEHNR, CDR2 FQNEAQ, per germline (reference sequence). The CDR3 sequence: CASSPGQSNTEAFF. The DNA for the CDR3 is TGTGCCAGCAGCCCAGGACAGAGTAACACTGAAGCTTTCTTT.

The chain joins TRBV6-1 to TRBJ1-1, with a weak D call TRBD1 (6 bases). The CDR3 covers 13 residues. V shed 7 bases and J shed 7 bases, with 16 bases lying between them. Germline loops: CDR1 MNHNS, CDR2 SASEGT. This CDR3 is CASTRNREGEAFF. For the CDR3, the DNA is TGTGCCAGCACCCGCAACAGGGAAGGTGAAGCTTTCTTT.

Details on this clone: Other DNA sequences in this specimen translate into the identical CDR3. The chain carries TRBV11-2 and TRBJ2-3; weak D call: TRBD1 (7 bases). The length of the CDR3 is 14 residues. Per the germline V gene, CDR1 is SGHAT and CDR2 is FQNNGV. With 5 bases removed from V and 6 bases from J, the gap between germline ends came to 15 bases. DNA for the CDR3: TGTGCCAGCAGCCCGAGCCCAGGGGGGGATACGCAGTATTTT. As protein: CASSPSPGGDTQYF.

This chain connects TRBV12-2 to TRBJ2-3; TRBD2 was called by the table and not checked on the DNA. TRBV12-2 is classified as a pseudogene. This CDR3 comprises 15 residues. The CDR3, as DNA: TGTGCAAGTCGCTTAGCGGTCGATAGCGGGGATGCGCAGTATTTT. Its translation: CASRLAVDSGDAQYF.

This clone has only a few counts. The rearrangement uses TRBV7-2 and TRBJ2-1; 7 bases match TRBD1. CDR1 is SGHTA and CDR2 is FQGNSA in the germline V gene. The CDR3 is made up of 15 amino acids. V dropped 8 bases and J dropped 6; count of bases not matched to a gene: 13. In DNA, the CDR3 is TGTGCCAGCTGCGAAGGGGGCAGGTATCCCAATGAGCAGTTCTTC. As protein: CASCEGGRYPNEQFF.

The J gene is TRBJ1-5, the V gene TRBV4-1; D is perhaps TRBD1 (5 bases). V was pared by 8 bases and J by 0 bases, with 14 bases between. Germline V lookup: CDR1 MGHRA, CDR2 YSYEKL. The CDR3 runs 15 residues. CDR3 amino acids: CASSNAGYSNQPQHF. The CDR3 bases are TGCGCCAGCTCTAACGCAGGGTATAGCAATCAGCCCCAGCATTTT.

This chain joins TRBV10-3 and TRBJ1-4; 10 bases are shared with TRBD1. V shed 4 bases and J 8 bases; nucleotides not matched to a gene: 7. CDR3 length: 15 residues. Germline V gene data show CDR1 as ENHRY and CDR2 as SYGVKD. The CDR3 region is CAISGRGQGDEKLFF. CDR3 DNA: TGTGCCATCAGTGGCCGAGGACAGGGGGACGAAAAACTGTTTTTT.

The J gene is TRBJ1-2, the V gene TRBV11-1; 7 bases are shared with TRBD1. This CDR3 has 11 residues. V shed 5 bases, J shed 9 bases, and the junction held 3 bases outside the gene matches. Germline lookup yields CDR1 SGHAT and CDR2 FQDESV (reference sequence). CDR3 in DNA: TGTGCCAGCAGCCAGGGGGGGAGCTACACCTTC. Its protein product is CASSQGGSYTF. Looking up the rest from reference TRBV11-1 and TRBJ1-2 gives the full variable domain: EAEVAQSPRYKITEKSQAVAFWCDPISGHATLYWYRQILGQGPELLVQFQDESVVDDSQLPKDRFSAERLKGVDSTLKIQPAELGDSAMYLCASSQGGSYTFGSGTRLTVV.

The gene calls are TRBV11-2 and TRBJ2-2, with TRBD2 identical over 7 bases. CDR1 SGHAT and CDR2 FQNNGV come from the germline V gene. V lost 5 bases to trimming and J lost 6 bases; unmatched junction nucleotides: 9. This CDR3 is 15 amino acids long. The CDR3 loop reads CASSPRGVAAGELFF. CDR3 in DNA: TGTGCCAGCAGCCCCCGGGGGGTCGCGGCCGGGGAGCTGTTTTTT.

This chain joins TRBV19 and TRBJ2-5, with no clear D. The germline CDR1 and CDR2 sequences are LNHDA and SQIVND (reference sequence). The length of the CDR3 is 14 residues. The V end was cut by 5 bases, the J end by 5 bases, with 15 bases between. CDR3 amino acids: CASSPLWGVETQYF. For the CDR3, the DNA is TGTGCCAGTAGTCCCCTATGGGGTGTGGAGACCCAGTACTTC.

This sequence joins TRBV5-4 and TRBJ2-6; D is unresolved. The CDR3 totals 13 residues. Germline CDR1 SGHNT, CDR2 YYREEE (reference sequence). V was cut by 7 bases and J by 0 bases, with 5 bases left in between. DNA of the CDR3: TGTGCCAGCCGAAACTCTGGGGCCAACGTCCTGACTTTC. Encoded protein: CASRNSGANVLTF. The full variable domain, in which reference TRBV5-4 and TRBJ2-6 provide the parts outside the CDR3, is ETGVTQSPTHLIKTRGQQVTLRCSSQSGHNTVSWYQQALGQGPQFIFQYYREEENGRGNFPPRFSGLQFPNYSSELNVNALELDDSALYLCASRNSGANVLTFGAGSRLTVL.

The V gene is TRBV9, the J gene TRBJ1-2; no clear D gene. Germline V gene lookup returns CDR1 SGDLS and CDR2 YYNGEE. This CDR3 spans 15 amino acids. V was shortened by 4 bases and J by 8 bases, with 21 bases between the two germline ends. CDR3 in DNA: TGTGCCAGCAGCCCCATGGCACGGTTCGCTGAGGGCTACACCTTC. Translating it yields CASSPMARFAEGYTF.

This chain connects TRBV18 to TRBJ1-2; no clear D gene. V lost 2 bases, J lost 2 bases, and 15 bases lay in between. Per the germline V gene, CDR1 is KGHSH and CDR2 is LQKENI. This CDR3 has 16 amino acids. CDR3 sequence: CASSPFPSRQNYGYTF. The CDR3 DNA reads TGTGCCAGCTCACCATTTCCCTCAAGACAAAACTATGGCTACACCTTC.

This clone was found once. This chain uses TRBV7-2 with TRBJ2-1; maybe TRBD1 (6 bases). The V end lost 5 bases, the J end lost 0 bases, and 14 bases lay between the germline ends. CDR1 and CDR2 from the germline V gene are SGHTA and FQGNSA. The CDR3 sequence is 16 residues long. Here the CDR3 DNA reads TGTGCCAGCAGCCGCGTGTTGGGGGCCTCCTACAATGAGCAGTTCTTC. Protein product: CASSRVLGASYNEQFF.